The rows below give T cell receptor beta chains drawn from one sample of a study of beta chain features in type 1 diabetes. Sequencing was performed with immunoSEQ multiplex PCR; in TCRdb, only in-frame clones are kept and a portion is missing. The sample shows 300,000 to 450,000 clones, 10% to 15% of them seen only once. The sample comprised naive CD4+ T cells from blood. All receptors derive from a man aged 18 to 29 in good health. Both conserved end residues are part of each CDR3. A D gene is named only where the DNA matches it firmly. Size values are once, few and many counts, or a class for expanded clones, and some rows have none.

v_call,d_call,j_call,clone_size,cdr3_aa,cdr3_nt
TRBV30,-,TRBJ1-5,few,CAWSVRVQGSQPQHF,TGTGCCTGGAGTGTAAGGGTACAGGGTTCCCAGCCCCAGCATTTT
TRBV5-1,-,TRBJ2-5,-,CASSLGGGETQYF,TGCGCCAGCAGCTTGGGCGGTGGGGAGACCCAGTACTTC
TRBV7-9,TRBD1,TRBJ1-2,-,CASSSTGVTTYGYTF,TGTGCCAGCAGCTCAACAGGGGTTACGACCTATGGCTACACCTTC
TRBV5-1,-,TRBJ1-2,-,CASTRTEGNYGYTF,TGCGCCAGCACCCGGACGGAGGGGAACTATGGCTACACCTTC
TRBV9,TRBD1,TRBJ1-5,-,CASSSGQGYQPQHF,TGTGCCAGCAGCTCAGGACAGGGGTATCAGCCCCAGCATTTT
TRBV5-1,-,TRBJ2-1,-,CASSWAHGLHYNEQFF,TGCGCCAGCAGCTGGGCCCACGGACTTCACTACAATGAGCAGTTCTTC
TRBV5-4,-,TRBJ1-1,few,CASSLGRQLEAFF,TGTGCCAGCAGCTTGGGTAGACAGCTTGAAGCTTTCTTT
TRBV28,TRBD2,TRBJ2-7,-,CASSSSGTGGYEQYF,TGTGCCAGCAGTTCCTCCGGGACGGGGGGCTACGAGCAGTACTTC
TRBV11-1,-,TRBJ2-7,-,CASSRRGASSYEQYF,TGTGCCAGCAGCCGGCGCGGGGCGAGCTCCTACGAGCAGTACTTC
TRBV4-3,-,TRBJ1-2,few,CASSQERGGRNYGYTF,TGCGCCAGCAGCCAAGAAAGGGGTGGACGGAACTATGGCTACACCTTC
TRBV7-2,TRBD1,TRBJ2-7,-,CASSFPGQSYEQYF,TGTGCCAGCAGCTTTCCGGGACAGTCCTACGAGCAGTACTTC
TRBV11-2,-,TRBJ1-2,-,CASSLDRNYGYTF,TGTGCCAGCAGCTTAGATAGAAACTATGGCTACACCTTC
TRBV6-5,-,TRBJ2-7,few,CASSYGGTYYEQYF,TGTGCCAGCAGTTACGGGGGGACGTACTACGAGCAGTACTTC
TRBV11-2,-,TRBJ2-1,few,CASSFLPPGRGEQFF,TGTGCCAGCAGCTTCCTCCCTCCCGGGCGGGGTGAGCAGTTCTTC
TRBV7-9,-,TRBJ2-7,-,CASSSQGWRNEQYF,TGTGCCAGCAGCTCACAGGGATGGAGAAACGAGCAGTACTTC
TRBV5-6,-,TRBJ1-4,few,CASSWGRRGGYEKLFF,TGTGCCAGCAGCTGGGGACGCCGAGGGGGTTATGAAAAACTGTTTTTT
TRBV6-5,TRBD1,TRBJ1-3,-,CASHRDRDGNTIYF,TGTGCCAGCCACCGGGACAGGGATGGAAACACCATATATTTT
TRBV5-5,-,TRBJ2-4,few,CASSLARKNIQYF,TGTGCCAGCAGCTTGGCTCGGAAAAACATTCAGTACTTC
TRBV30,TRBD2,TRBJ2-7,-,CAWTSGRASYEQYF,TGTGCCTGGACTAGCGGGAGGGCCTCCTACGAGCAGTACTTC
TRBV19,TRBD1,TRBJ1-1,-,CASSLRGQGTEAFF,TGTGCCAGTAGTCTAAGGGGGCAGGGCACTGAAGCTTTCTTT
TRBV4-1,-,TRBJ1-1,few,CASSQGRGIEAFF,TGCGCCAGCAGCCAGGGGAGGGGGATTGAAGCTTTCTTT
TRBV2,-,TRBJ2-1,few,CASSLRGTGSYNEQFF,TGTGCCAGCAGTCTCAGGGGGACTGGCTCCTACAATGAGCAGTTCTTC
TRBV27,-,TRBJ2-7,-,CASSWGRVGEQYF,TGTGCCAGCAGTTGGGGCAGGGTGGGAGAGCAGTACTTC
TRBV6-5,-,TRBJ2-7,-,CASSLAGEDEQYF,TGTGCCAGCAGCCTTGCTGGTGAGGACGAGCAGTACTTC
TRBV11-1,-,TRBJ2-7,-,CASSLTGTQGTHEQYF,TGTGCCAGCAGCCTAACCGGGACACAGGGAACCCACGAGCAGTACTTC
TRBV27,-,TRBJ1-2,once,CASSFRGLNYGYTF,TGTGCCAGCAGTTTCCGAGGGCTAAACTATGGCTACACCTTC
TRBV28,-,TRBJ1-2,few,CASSSAGGGYTF,TGTGCCAGCAGTTCGGCCGGAGGAGGCTACACCTTC
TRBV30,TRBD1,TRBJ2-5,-,CAWSDRDRAVETQYF,TGTGCCTGGAGTGACCGGGACAGGGCAGTAGAGACCCAGTACTTC
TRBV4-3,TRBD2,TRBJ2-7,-,CASSRQPSGSYEQYF,TGCGCCAGCAGCCGTCAACCTAGCGGCTCCTACGAGCAGTACTTC
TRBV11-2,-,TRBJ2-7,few,CASSLSGSSYEQYF,TGTGCCAGCAGCTTATCAGGGTCCTCATACGAGCAGTACTTC
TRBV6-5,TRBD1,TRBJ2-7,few,CASVRQGTLGEQYF,TGTGCCAGCGTAAGACAGGGAACCCTAGGCGAGCAGTACTTC
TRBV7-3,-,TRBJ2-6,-,CASSRTSPGDSGANVLTF,TGTGCCAGCAGCCGCACATCACCAGGGGACTCTGGGGCCAACGTCCTGACTTTC
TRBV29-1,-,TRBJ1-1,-,CSVAEQMNTEAFF,TGCAGCGTTGCAGAGCAGATGAACACTGAAGCTTTCTTT
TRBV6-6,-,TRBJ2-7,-,CASSYSEYRDSEQYF,TGTGCCAGCAGTTACTCCGAGTACCGAGACTCCGAGCAGTACTTC
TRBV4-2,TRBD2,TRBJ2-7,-,CASSQEVGLADMISYEQYF,TGTGCCAGCAGCCAAGAGGTGGGACTAGCGGACATGATCTCCTACGAGCAGTACTTC
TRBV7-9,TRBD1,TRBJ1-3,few,CASSSRQGAAGNTIYF,TGTGCCAGCAGCTCCAGACAGGGGGCGGCTGGAAACACCATATATTTT
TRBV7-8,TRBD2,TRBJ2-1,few,CASSLAQEGLGSNEQFF,TGTGCCAGCAGCTTAGCGCAGGAGGGACTAGGTTCAAATGAGCAGTTCTTC
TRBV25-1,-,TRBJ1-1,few,CASSTTGTPVSAFF,TGTGCCAGCAGTACCACCGGGACTCCGGTTAGTGCTTTCTTT
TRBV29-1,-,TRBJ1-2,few,CSGLGRDGYTF,TGCAGCGGACTAGGGCGGGATGGCTACACCTTC
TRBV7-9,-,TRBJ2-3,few,CASSLQATDTQYF,TGTGCCAGCAGCTTACAGGCCACAGATACGCAGTATTTT
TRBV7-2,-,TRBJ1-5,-,CASSLGGGMWPQHF,TGTGCCAGCAGCTTAGGAGGGGGTATGTGGCCCCAGCATTTT